This entry features one TCR beta chain sequence. Its target is unknown. These data belong to a study of T cell responses to AZD1222 COVID-19 vaccine. Data came from immunoSEQ multiplex PCR; TCRdb stores just in-frame clones and leaves some out. The sample lists fewer than 110,000 clones, 87% occurring once. Germline loops: CDR1 SNHLY, CDR2 FYNNEI. Trimming left V 6 bases short and J 4 bases short, with 6 bases between. The CDR3 has 11 amino acids. Study-level points and caveats: Spike-specific TCR breadth and depth rose after two AZD1222 doses. Females outnumbered males among donors, who were mostly white British; clonal diversity was possibly underestimated. Recipients of AZD1222 seropositive at baseline numbered only 6 or 7.

The chain couples TRBV2 to TRBJ1-1; the D gene is possibly TRBD1 (5 bases). The receptor was isolated from an adult who received the AZD1222 COVID-19 vaccine. Specimen: peripheral blood, collected 28 days after the second AZD1222 dose. The CDR3, as DNA: TGTGCCAGCAGCGGGGCCACTGAAGCTTTCTTT. Protein: CASSGATEAFF.